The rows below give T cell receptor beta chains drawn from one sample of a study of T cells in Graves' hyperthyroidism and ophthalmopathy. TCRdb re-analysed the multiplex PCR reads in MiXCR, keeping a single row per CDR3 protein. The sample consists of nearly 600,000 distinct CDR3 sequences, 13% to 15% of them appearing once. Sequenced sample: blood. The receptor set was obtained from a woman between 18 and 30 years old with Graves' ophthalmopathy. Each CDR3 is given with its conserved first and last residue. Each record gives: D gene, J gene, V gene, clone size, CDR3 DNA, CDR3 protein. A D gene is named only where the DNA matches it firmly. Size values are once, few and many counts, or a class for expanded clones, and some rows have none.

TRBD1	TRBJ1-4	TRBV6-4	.	TGTGCCAGCAGTGACGCCCTAGACAGGGGTCGAGCAACTAATGAAAAACTGTTTTTT	CASSDALDRGRATNEKLFF
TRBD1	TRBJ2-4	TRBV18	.	TGTGCCAGCTCACCGGCTAGGACAGGGGGCGAAAACATTCAGTACTTC	CASSPARTGGENIQYF
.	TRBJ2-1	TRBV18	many	TGTGCCAGCTCACCCCAAAGGGGGGATGAGCAGTTCTTC	CASSPQRGDEQFF
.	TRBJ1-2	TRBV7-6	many	TGTGCCAGCAGGCCAAGGGGAGGTGGCTACACCTTC	CASRPRGGGYTF
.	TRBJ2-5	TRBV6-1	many	TGTGCCAGCACTACCGGGGAGACCCAGTACTTC	CASTTGETQYF
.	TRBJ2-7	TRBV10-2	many	TGCGCCAGCAGCATGGGCTACGACGAGCAGTACTTC	CASSMGYDEQYF
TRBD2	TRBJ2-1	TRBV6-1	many	TGTGCCAGCAGAACCCCAAGGGCGGGAGGGCCTGTTGAGCAGTTCTTC	CASRTPRAGGPVEQFF
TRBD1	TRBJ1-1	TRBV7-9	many	TGTGCCAGCAGCTTAGTCCTCTTACGGGACAGGGGGCCAGGTCGTACTGAAGCTTTCTTT	CASSLVLLRDRGPGRTEAFF
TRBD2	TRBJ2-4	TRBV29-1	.	TGCAGCGTTACCGGGACTAGCGGGAGCCAACTAGCCAAAAACATTCAGTACTTC	CSVTGTSGSQLAKNIQYF
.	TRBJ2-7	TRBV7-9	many	TGTGCCAGCAGCTTTGGGGCTCGGGGCCCAGAGCTCCCAGCCTACGAGCAGTACTTC	CASSFGARGPELPAYEQYF
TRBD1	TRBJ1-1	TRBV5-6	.	TGTGCCAGCAGCTCCCGCCGGGACAGGGGATGGGGCACTGAAGCTTTCTTT	CASSSRRDRGWGTEAFF
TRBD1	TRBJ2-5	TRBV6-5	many	TGTGCCAGCACTTCTGGGGACAGCCAAGAGACCCAGTACTTC	CASTSGDSQETQYF
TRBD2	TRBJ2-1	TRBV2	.	TGTGCCAGCACTGGACTAGCGGACTACAATGAGCAGTTCTTC	CASTGLADYNEQFF
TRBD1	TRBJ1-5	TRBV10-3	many	TGTGCCATCGCCGGGACAGGGGGCAATCAGCCCCAGCATTTT	CAIAGTGGNQPQHF
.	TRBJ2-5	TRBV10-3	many	TGTGCCATCAGTGAGGACCCCTCCCGGACCCAGTACTTC	CAISEDPSRTQYF
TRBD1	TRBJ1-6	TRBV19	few	TGTGCCAGTAGTGGGGGACAGTCGAGCTCCTATAATTCACCCCTCCACTTT	CASSGGQSSSYNSPLHF
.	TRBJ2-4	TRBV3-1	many	TGTGCCAGCAGCCAAGATGGGGCCAAAAACATTCAGTACTTC	CASSQDGAKNIQYF
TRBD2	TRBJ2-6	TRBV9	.	TGTGCCAGCAGCGCGACATATCTAGCGGGAGGGTCAGGGGCCAACGTCCTGACTTTC	CASSATYLAGGSGANVLTF
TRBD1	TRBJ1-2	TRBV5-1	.	TGCGCCAGCAGCCCGCTGGAGCTTGGGACAGGAAACTATGGCTACACCTTC	CASSPLELGTGNYGYTF
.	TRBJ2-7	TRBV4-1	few	TGCGCCAGCAGCCTCTTGTCTCTGGCAGTCTACGAGCAGTACTTC	CASSLLSLAVYEQYF
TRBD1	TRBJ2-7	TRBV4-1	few	TGCGCCAGCAGCCAGGGTGACAGGGCGTTCGAGCAGTACTTC	CASSQGDRAFEQYF
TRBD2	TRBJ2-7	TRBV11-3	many	TGTGCCAGCAGCTTAGATCTAGCGGACTTATCCTACGAGCAGTACTTC	CASSLDLADLSYEQYF
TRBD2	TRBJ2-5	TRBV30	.	TGTGCCTGGAGTGTACTGGGTCCTAGCGGGAGCCCCACGTTCCCCGAGACCCAGTACTTC	CAWSVLGPSGSPTFPETQYF
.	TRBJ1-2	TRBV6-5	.	TGTGCCAGCAGTTCGGAGGGGAAGGCCTATGGCTACACCTTC	CASSSEGKAYGYTF
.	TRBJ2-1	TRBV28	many	TGTGCCAGCTTGGCAGGGGACACCTCCTACAATGAGCAGTTCTTC	CASLAGDTSYNEQFF
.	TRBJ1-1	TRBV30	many	TGTGCCTGGAGTGCAAATCGGGAAACTGAAGCTTTCTTT	CAWSANRETEAFF
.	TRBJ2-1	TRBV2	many	TGTGCCAGCAGTGACATACAGGGCCTCTCCTACAATGAGCAGTTCTTC	CASSDIQGLSYNEQFF
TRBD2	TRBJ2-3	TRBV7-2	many	TGTGCCAGCAGGGCCGCCGGGACTAGCGGGAGTTTTGGTACGCAGTATTTT	CASRAAGTSGSFGTQYF
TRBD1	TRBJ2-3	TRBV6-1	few	TGTGCCAGCAGTTCTCCGGACAGGGGTAAAGATACGCAGTATTTT	CASSSPDRGKDTQYF
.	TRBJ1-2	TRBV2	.	TGTGCCAGCAGTGAAAGGGGGGGCCAGGTCTGTGGCTGCACCTTC	CASSERGGQVCGCTF
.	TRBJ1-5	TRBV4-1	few	TGCGCCAGCAGCCAAACAGGAATTCAGCCCCAGCATTTT	CASSQTGIQPQHF
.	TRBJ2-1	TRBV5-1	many	TGCGCCAGCAGCACCGCCGGACTGAGGGTAGATGAGCAGTTCTTC	CASSTAGLRVDEQFF
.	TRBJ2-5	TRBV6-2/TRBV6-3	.	TGTGCCAGCAGTCACCGGGGCCAAGAGACCCAGTACTTC	CASSHRGQETQYF
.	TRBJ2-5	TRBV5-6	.	TGTGCCAGCAGCTTTGGGATGGGAAGAGAGACCCAGTACTTC	CASSFGMGRETQYF
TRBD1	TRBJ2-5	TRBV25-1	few	TGTGCCAGCAGTGTACTCGCAGGGGGCCAGGAGACCCAGTACTTC	CASSVLAGGQETQYF
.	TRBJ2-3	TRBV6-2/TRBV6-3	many	TGTGCCAGCAGTAACGACTGGGACTCCACAGATACGCAGTATTTT	CASSNDWDSTDTQYF
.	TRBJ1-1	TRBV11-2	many	TGTGCCAGCAGTACACAGGAAAACACTGAAGCTTTCTTT	CASSTQENTEAFF
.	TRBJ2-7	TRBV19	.	TGTGCCAGTAGACTCAAGAGGGGGGCGGATGAGCAGTACTTC	CASRLKRGADEQYF
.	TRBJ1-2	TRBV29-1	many	TGCAGCGTGCGATATCTTAACTATGGCTACACCTTC	CSVRYLNYGYTF
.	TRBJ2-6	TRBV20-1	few	TGCAGTGCACCTATAGGGGCCAACGTCCTGACTTTC	CSAPIGANVLTF
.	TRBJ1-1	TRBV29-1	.	TGCAGCGTCTACCTAGGCATTGGCACTGAAGCTTTCTTT	CSVYLGIGTEAFF